The following is a TCR beta chain sequence with its context. This sample was taken from a study of blood T cell repertoires in COVID-19. Turning to the study itself: Sites in the United States, Italy and Spain provided acute and convalescent COVID-19 samples.

In the original workflow: The authors estimated nucleated cell counts from reference gene primer amplification. Clones were read by immunoSEQ multiplex PCR, and TCRdb kept only the in-frame ones, dropping some. V and J calls and clone size are given by that table; D and trimming were obtained from the DNA. This sample has over 200,000 clones, with just under 90% found just once. Followed longitudinally, the Seattle patients had been enrolled during active infection. Losses at the gene ends were 0 bases for V and 7 bases for J; bases not matched to a gene: 7. This CDR3 has 16 residues. Germline V gene data show CDR1 as MGHRA and CDR2 as YSYEKL.

This clonotype was obtained from a man aged 30-40 years with COVID-19, enrolled during active disease. The gene calls are TRBV4-1 and TRBJ2-1; TRBD2 aligns across 9 bases. Sequenced: peripheral blood. In DNA, the CDR3 is TGCGCCAGCAGCCAAGATTCCGCGGGAGGGTTAAATGAGCAGTTCTTC. As protein: CASSQDSAGGLNEQFF.